This record looks at one T cell receptor beta chain sequence and its context. Germline V gene data show CDR1 as MGHRA and CDR2 as YSYEKL. Trimming at V came to 1 base and at J to 3 bases, leaving 4 bases not matched to a gene. The CDR3 extends over 15 amino acids. Original handling: Scientists estimated how many nucleated cells there were by amplifying reference gene primers. TCRdb's copy holds only in-frame clones and misses some; the assay was immunoSEQ multiplex PCR. For V, J and clone size, that table is used; D and trimming come from the DNA. Here the sample spans 85,000 to 120,000 clones, around 75% being singletons. These data are taken from a study of blood T cell repertoires in COVID-19. Study information: Whether acute or convalescent, the COVID-19 samples came from the United States, Italy and Spain. Sample material is recorded as cDNA or gDNA derived from T cells, B-cell-depleted T cells, or PBMCs.

V and J are TRBV4-1 and TRBJ1-2; 8 bases fit TRBD1. The sequenced sample consisted of peripheral blood. The TCR originated in a human donor with acute or convalescent COVID-19. The donor label of this sample is uncertain. The CDR3 DNA is TGCGCCAGCAGCCAAGGGACAGGGAAGGACTATGGCTACACCTTC. It encodes CASSQGTGKDYGYTF.